These 16 T cell receptor beta chains share one sample of origin, sequenced in a study of cytomegalovirus exposure and HLA in healthy donors (dated by TCRdb to about 2017). Library preparation used the immunoSEQ multiplex PCR assay. For the multiplex PCR, a mixture combining 60 forward primers for TCR Vbeta segments and 13 reverse primers for TCR Jbeta segments was used. The table was pulled from immuneACCESS by TCRdb, which kept in-frame rearrangements only. Such tables lose some clones; where checked, under half of the loss comes from unresolved V genes, and the rest has no known cause. Counted in this sample were about 110,000 clones; about three quarters of them appeared once. Jointly, the top ten make up roughly 6.5% of the sample. What was sequenced was PBMCs. The source is a woman aged 50 to 60 in good health and CMV-seropositive.

About this clone: Other DNA sequences of this sample code for an identical CDR3. The genes are TRBV11-2 and TRBJ1-1; D possibly corresponds to TRBD1 (6 bases). Germline V gene lookup returns CDR1 SGHAT and CDR2 FQNNGV. Between the trimmed V and J ends, which lost 1 base and 6 bases, there was a span of 9 bases. The CDR3 consists of 13 residues. The CDR3 spells CASSLVQGSEAFF. The CDR3 DNA sequence: TGTGCCAGCAGCTTAGTTCAGGGGTCTGAAGCTTTCTTT.

Only one count was recorded for this clone. Different DNA sequences within this sample yield the same CDR3. The chain combines TRBV4-2 with TRBJ1-1; TRBD1 is a possible D gene (6 bases). CDR1 is LGHNA, CDR2 YNFKEQ, per germline. The CDR3 extends over 14 amino acids. V shed 6 bases and J shed 3 bases, with 14 bases lying between them. Here the CDR3 reads CASSEQGAHTEAFF. The CDR3 nucleotides are TGTGCCAGCAGTGAACAGGGAGCGCACACTGAAGCTTTCTTT.

The V and J genes are TRBV4-2 and TRBJ2-2; 11 bases agree with TRBD2. The CDR3 length is 15 residues. V lost 3 bases to trimming and J lost 5 bases; unmatched junction nucleotides: 2. The germline V gene has CDR1 LGHNA and CDR2 YNFKEQ. The CDR3 bases are TGTGCCAGCAGCCACCGACTAGCGGGGACCGGGGAGCTGTTTTTT. Protein product: CASSHRLAGTGELFF.

V is TRBV2 and J is TRBJ1-6; a weak D match, TRBD1 (6 bases). Germline CDR1 reads SNHLY; CDR2 reads FYNNEI. The CDR3 is 16 amino acids. V dropped 3 bases and J dropped 5 bases, with 14 bases sitting between them. The CDR3 region is CASSDTGPTNNSPLHF. The CDR3 region has the DNA TGTGCCAGCAGTGACACAGGGCCCACTAATAATTCACCCCTCCACTTT.

V and J are TRBV9 and TRBJ1-1; no firm D call. V dropped 4 bases and J dropped 1 base, with 8 bases sitting between them. The CDR3 totals 13 residues. CDR1 and CDR2 from the germline V gene are SGDLS and YYNGEE. The CDR3 protein is CASSPRQNTEAFF. CDR3 DNA sequence: TGTGCCAGCAGCCCTCGACAGAACACTGAAGCTTTCTTT.

This sequence joins TRBV7-2 and TRBJ1-4; a possible D gene is TRBD1 (5 bases). V lost 1 base, J lost 6 bases, and 12 bases lay in between. CDR1 is SGHTA, CDR2 FQGNSA, per germline. The CDR3 loop spans 15 amino acids. The CDR3 loop is CASSLVGRGDEKLFF. CDR3 bases: TGTGCCAGCAGCTTAGTGGGAAGGGGTGATGAAAAACTGTTTTTT. The complete variable domain, with remaining parts taken from reference TRBV7-2 and TRBJ1-4, reads GAGVSQSPSNKVTEKGKDVELRCDPISGHTALYWYRQSLGQGLEFLIYFQGNSAPDKSGLPSDRFSAERTGGSVSTLTIQRTQQEDSAVYLCASSLVGRGDEKLFFGSGTQLSVL.

This chain joins TRBV19 and TRBJ2-1; 9 bases are shared with TRBD1. This CDR3 contains 15 residues. Germline V CDR1 and CDR2: LNHDA, SQIVND (reference sequence). V shed 7 bases and J 6 bases; nucleotides not matched to a gene: 10. CDR3 nucleotide sequence: TGTGCCAGTAAGGAAGGACAGGGGAAGAGCAATGAGCAGTTCTTC. Translated, it gives CASKEGQGKSNEQFF.

The chain joins TRBV30 to TRBJ2-5; the D is unclear. The length of the CDR3 is 12 residues. CDR1 and CDR2 from the germline V gene are GTSNPN and SVGIG (reference sequence). Trimming took off 0 bases at V and 7 bases at J, with 9 bases between the two ends. The CDR3 spells CAWSVQLVTQYF. The CDR3 DNA reads as TGTGCCTGGAGTGTTCAGTTGGTGACCCAGTACTTC.

The genes are TRBV10-3 and TRBJ2-3; a weak D match, TRBD2 (5 bases). Germline assignment: CDR1 ENHRY and CDR2 SYGVKD. CDR3 length: 14 amino acids. V shed 4 bases and J shed 3 bases, with 11 bases lying between them. In nucleotides, the CDR3 is TGTGCCATCAGTGTGTTAGCGCCTACAGATACGCAGTATTTT. Translation gives CAISVLAPTDTQYF.

This sequence joins TRBV5-8 and TRBJ2-7; weak D call: TRBD2 (6 bases). The V gene's germline CDR1 is SGHTS and CDR2 YDEGEE. The CDR3 runs to 13 residues. V lost 8 bases and J 1 base, leaving 13 bases between the germline ends. The CDR3 region is CASEGAGSYEQYF. The CDR3 DNA is TGTGCCAGTGAAGGGGCGGGATCCTACGAGCAGTACTTC.

In this sample, this clone turned up once. The V and J genes are TRBV9 and TRBJ1-1; D is unresolved. Per the germline V gene, CDR1 is SGDLS and CDR2 is YYNGEE. The CDR3 loop spans 15 amino acids. The germline V and J ends were trimmed by 0 bases and 3 bases, with 12 bases remaining between them. The CDR3 nucleotides read TGTGCCAGCAGCGTAGTGGGCTCCTTGGACACTGAAGCTTTCTTT. It yields the protein CASSVVGSLDTEAFF.

V and J are TRBV6-1 and TRBJ2-7; D perhaps matches TRBD2 (6 bases). The CDR3 runs 16 residues. V was cut by 4 bases and J by 0 bases, with 16 bases left in between. CDR1 is MNHNS and CDR2 is SASEGT in the germline V gene. The CDR3 loop is CASSAEGTLPSYEQYF. CDR3 sequence (DNA): TGTGCCAGCAGTGCCGAGGGGACTCTTCCCTCCTACGAGCAGTACTTC.

V gene TRBV9 combines with J gene TRBJ2-3; 9 bases line up with TRBD2. The CDR3 is 13 residues long. The V segment lost 4 bases and the J segment 5 bases; nucleotides outside the gene matches: 2. Per germline, CDR1 SGDLS and CDR2 YYNGEE. The CDR3 region is CASSFSGGDTQYF. DNA for the CDR3: TGTGCCAGCAGCTTTAGCGGGGGAGATACGCAGTATTTT.

V and J are TRBV6-6 and TRBJ2-7; 11 positions match TRBD1. Germline lookup yields CDR1 MNHNY and CDR2 SVGAGI (reference sequence). The CDR3 is 14 amino acids. Trimming at V came to 9 bases and at J to 4 bases, leaving 8 bases not matched to a gene. The CDR3 reads CASTRDRGIYEQYF. The DNA of the CDR3 is TGTGCCAGTACCCGGGACAGGGGGATTTACGAGCAGTACTTC.

Concerning this clone itself: At one of its ends the junction is not consistent with the germline gene, which may arise from a read error. This chain connects TRBV7-9 to TRBJ2-1, with TRBD1 matching over 7 bases. This CDR3 is built from 14 residues. The germline CDR1 and CDR2 sequences are SEHNR and FQNEAQ (reference sequence). In DNA, the CDR3 is TGTTCCAGCAGCTTACCCCAGGGGGACAATGAGCAGTTCTTC. This gives the protein CSSSLPQGDNEQFF.

The V and J genes are TRBV4-3 and TRBJ2-3; 7 nucleotides agree with TRBD2. Germline values: CDR1 LGHNA, CDR2 YSLEER. The CDR3 runs 14 residues. V dropped 0 bases and J dropped 4; count of bases not matched to a gene: 1. The CDR3 bases are TGCGCCAGCAGCCAAGAGGGGGGGGCAGATACGCAGTATTTT. Its translation is CASSQEGGADTQYF.